Shown below are 9 T cell receptor beta chains from a single sample sequenced in a study of blood T cell repertoires in COVID-19. TCRdb's copy holds only in-frame clones and misses some; the assay was immunoSEQ multiplex PCR. This repertoire shows 75,000 to 100,000 clones, around 87% found once; its top ten account for about 5%. Specimen: peripheral blood. The receptors stem from a woman older than 75 with acute or convalescent COVID-19.

V is TRBV6-1 and J is TRBJ2-7; 8 bases match TRBD2. The CDR3 runs 15 residues. Germline CDR1 is MNHNS and CDR2 is SASEGT. V dropped 1 base and J dropped 3; count of bases not matched to a gene: 5. Here the CDR3 reads CASSEVAGGLYEQYF. The CDR3 DNA reads TGTGCCAGCAGTGAAGTGGCGGGGGGTCTCTACGAGCAGTACTTC.

The rearrangement uses TRBV6-5 and TRBJ2-2; no reliable D call. Trimming removed 2 bases from V and 7 bases from J, with 14 bases in between. Germline loops: CDR1 MNHEY, CDR2 SVGAGI. CDR3 length: 15 amino acids. DNA for the CDR3: TGTGCCAGCAGTTACGGGCAGGTTTCCATCGGGGAGCTGTTTTTT. Protein: CASSYGQVSIGELFF.

The V gene is TRBV9, the J gene TRBJ1-4; 7 nucleotides agree with TRBD1. In germline, CDR1 is SGDLS, CDR2 YYNGEE. V gave up 0 bases and J gave up 5 bases; unmatched junction bases: 4. The CDR3 totals 15 residues. Here the CDR3 reads CASSVEGTENEKLFF. As DNA, the CDR3 is TGTGCCAGCAGCGTAGAAGGGACAGAAAATGAAAAACTGTTTTTT.

The V gene is TRBV3-1 (or the pseudogene TRBV3-2), the J gene TRBJ1-4, with 8 bases lining up with TRBD1. Germline V gene lookup returns CDR1 LGHDT and CDR2 YNNKEL (reference sequence). With V trimmed by 5 bases and J by 8 bases, 13 bases remained unmatched. The CDR3 consists of 16 residues. The CDR3, as DNA: TGTGCCAGCAGCAACCGGGACAGGCACCTAGGCGAAAAACTGTTTTTT. The encoded protein is CASSNRDRHLGEKLFF.

The chain employs TRBV19 and TRBJ1-2, with 8 bases fitting TRBD1. V was clipped by 4 bases and J by 8 bases; unmatched bases: 3. CDR1 is LNHDA and CDR2 is SQIVND in the germline V gene (reference sequence). The CDR3 loop spans 12 amino acids. CDR3 region: CASSTQGAGYTF. Here the CDR3 DNA reads TGTGCCAGTAGTACCCAGGGGGCCGGCTACACCTTC.

The rearrangement links TRBV5-1 to TRBJ2-3; 12 bases are a match to TRBD2. With V trimmed by 4 bases and J by 1 base, 10 bases remained unmatched. Germline V gives CDR1 SGHRS, CDR2 YFSETQ. The CDR3 has 18 residues. CDR3 residues: CASSPLAGGPPGTDTQYF. CDR3 nucleotides: TGCGCCAGCAGCCCTCTAGCGGGAGGGCCCCCCGGCACAGATACGCAGTATTTT.

The chain employs TRBV6-5 and TRBJ2-2; TRBD1 matches at 9 bases. CDR1 is MNHEY, CDR2 SVGAGI, per germline. The CDR3 totals 15 residues. The junction had 12 bases not matched to a gene; V was cut back by 10 bases and J by 6 bases. The CDR3 DNA reads TGTGCCATCGGGACCGGGACAGGGAAGGCCGGGGAGCTGTTTTTT. This codes for CAIGTGTGKAGELFF.

This chain joins TRBV12-3 or TRBV12-4 and TRBJ2-7; D not certain. Trimming took 4 bases from V and 3 from J, leaving 7 bases between them. CDR3 length equals 12 residues. Here the CDR3 reads CASSYSSYEQYF. CDR3 DNA sequence: TGTGCCAGCAGTTACTCAAGCTACGAGCAGTACTTC.

The chain couples TRBV19 to TRBJ1-2, with a weak D call TRBD1 (5 bases). The V end lost 7 bases, the J end lost 4 bases, and 16 bases lay between the germline ends. From germline, CDR1 is LNHDA and CDR2 SQIVND (reference sequence). The CDR3 spans 14 residues. This CDR3 is CASTDDGGGYGYTF. The CDR3 DNA is TGTGCCAGTACGGACGACGGCGGGGGCTATGGCTACACCTTC.